This TCR beta chain appears in the sequencing data of a study of shared clonotypes between healthy human individuals. Sequenced by immunoSEQ multiplex PCR; TCRdb stores in-frame clones only, minus some. This table has 180,000 or so clones, approximately 92% appearing once. Investigators divided CD4+ cells into CD45RA+ naive and CD45RA-negative memory subsets. Trimming shortened V by 5 bases and J by 7 bases, and 8 bases separated the two germline ends. The CDR3 contains 11 residues. Germline CDR1 LNHDA, CDR2 SQIVND (reference sequence). General study results and limits: Blood was the sole source, and tissue repertoires probably differ. Non-shared clonotypes showed lower generation probabilities than clonotypes common to all four donors. Naive subsets generally exceeded memory subsets in estimated richness.

In regard to this clone: The target antigen is unknown.

V gene TRBV19 combines with J gene TRBJ1-2; unclear D gene. This clonotype was sampled from a woman under 40 in good health. Input material: naive CD4+ T cells sorted from blood. The subset is: CD45RA+ positively selected. This CDR3 is CASSERVGYTF. The DNA of the CDR3 is TGTGCCAGTAGTGAAAGGGTTGGCTACACCTTC.